This TCR beta chain was sequenced in a study of regulatory T cells in long-lasting Graves disease (dated by TCRdb to the early 2020s). Regarding the research as a whole: Newly diagnosed Graves' disease patients had taken antithyroid drugs for less than 3 months. This study used TCR sequencing and RNA sequencing of peripheral blood to compare persistent Graves' disease patients against newly diagnosed Graves' disease patients. The study took place in China and was registered as a clinical trial. A total of 35 or so samples were covered by TCR sequencing, comprising around 13 persistent and 20 or so newly diagnosed Graves' disease patients.

The meaning of the sample's time point label: newly diagnosed GD, antithyroid drugs for less than 3 months. RNA was extracted from PBMCs in TRIzol for both TCR sequencing and RNA sequencing. The diagnosis of Graves' disease was made according to American Thyroid Association guidelines. Recruitment of patients was carried out at an endocrinology department in Xi'an, China. Each patient gave roughly 8.4 milliliters of peripheral blood, collected in an EDTA anticoagulant tube. Ficoll Paque Plus density gradient separation was used to isolate PBMCs, and no further T cell sorting was performed. An Agilent 2100 Bioanalyzer and agarose gel were used to assess RNA quality, and a NanoDrop 2000 was used to measure RNA concentration. The full study reports these points: A larger number of public clonotypes was shared among persistent patients (under 3,000) than among newly diagnosed patients (approximately 1,000). TRBV28, TRBJ1-2 and TRBJ2-5 were preferentially used in persistent disease, while TRBV20-1 and TRBJ2-1 were favored in newly diagnosed disease. Persistent Graves' disease patients showed lower TCR Shannon entropy and fewer highly expanded clones than newly diagnosed patients, suggesting clonal expansion. The study examined only peripheral blood because the primary lesion, thyroid tissue, could not be accessed. The authors noted that the small sample size was a limitation that may lower accuracy. Sequencing and analysis were restricted to the TCR beta chain.

The protocol used for the library was multiplex PCR. Sequencing took place on an Illumina HiSeq 4000. To build TCR beta libraries, CDR3 regions were amplified by Arm-PCR using iRepertoire HTBI primers. Before sequencing, the PCR products went through gel purification. The published analysis was carried out like this. Across samples, around 58 TRBV and 15 or so TRBJ segments were identified and used for gene usage analysis of CDR3 amino acid clonotypes. COPE and FqMerger were used to merge filtered high-quality paired reads into contigs. Contigs were aligned with BLAST to IMGT TRBV, TRBD and TRBJ reference genes, and CDR3 was defined per IMGT. Any clonotype with a frequency above 0.1% was classified as a highly expanded clone. Shannon entropy served as the measure of repertoire diversity, while the Gini coefficient captured V-J evenness. Clonotypes shared by more than one individual were considered public. TCRdb ran its own pipeline on the public reads, namely fastp trimming at Q25 and MiXCR clone calling, and kept in-frame beta chains. Identical CDR3 proteins give one entry, which carries the most common genes and DNA. The V and J calls come from TCRdb's annotation, not from the publication. Within this sample are around 400,000 distinct CDR3 sequences, with around 16% of them counted one time only. The ten largest clones represent about 7.8% of the sample.

At least ten counts were recorded for this clonotype. This receptor's antigen is unknown. No much larger clonotype is one base removed from it; base qualities were not supplied. CDR1 and CDR2 are read off the germline V gene as SGHVS and FQNEAQ. V is pared back by 0 bases and J by 6 bases, with 6 bases lying between the germline termini. From cysteine to phenylalanine, the CDR3 is 13 amino acids long. Only the CDR3 DNA is retained, 39 bases long and in frame from the first base. These same data were also listed under a study on T cells in Graves' hyperthyroidism and ophthalmopathy. As that second study puts it: Graves' hyperthyroidism was defined as stable when no progression to ophthalmopathy occurred over 18 months of follow-up. The hyperthyroidism patients were between 18 and 65 years old and newly diagnosed, with a disease duration of less than 2 months. The study excluded patients with uncontrolled infections, other autoimmune diseases, pregnancy or lactation. Diagnoses were established on the basis of clinical symptoms, serum thyroxine and TRAb, thyroid ultrasound, and orbital computed tomography. A first-round RT-PCR of the TCR CDR3 used the HTBI primer set with the Qiagen OneStep RT-PCR kit. Most expanded thyroid clonotypes (frequency above 0.001) were also detected in blood, suggesting blood repertoires may reflect thyroid immune responses. Ophthalmopathy was separated from stable hyperthyroidism by a 13 V-J signature model, with over 85% sensitivity and approximately 81% specificity obtained in cross-validation and 80%/75% obtained in testing. In validation, the model predicted progression to ophthalmopathy a median of 6.5 months before onset, with 70% to 71% sensitivity and 72.22% specificity. A discovery cohort of around 98 patients, about 40 with Graves' ophthalmopathy and about 58 with stable Graves' hyperthyroidism, was used to find distinguishing TCR V-J signatures. Prospective prediction of ophthalmopathy was tested in an independent validation cohort consisting of 18 hyperthyroidism patients and approximately 16 patients who later progressed to ophthalmopathy. The roughly 99 discovery patients were divided at random into training and test sets in a 7:3 ratio. In about 6 Graves' hyperthyroidism patients, the study also compared T-cell repertoires from thyroid tissue with T-cell repertoires from blood. Once sampling was done, hyperthyroidism patients were given methimazole at a starting dose of 30 mg daily, whereas ophthalmopathy patients were given high-dose intravenous methylprednisolone. Libraries were constructed in a second round of multiplex PCR, after which size selection and purification were carried out. The libraries were sequenced on an Illumina HiSeq2000 using paired-end 100 bp reads. SOAPnuke was used to process the raw data, throwing out any read that contained adapters or uncalled bases, had a mean Phred below 15, or lacked an exact constant-primer or identifier match. High-quality paired reads were merged using COPE v1.2.5, and each unique nucleotide sequence was defined as a clonotype. MiTCR v1.1 was used to align clonotypes to the IMGT TRBV, TRBD and TRBJ reference segments. Analysis was restricted to V-J combinations with a frequency above 0.0001, which covered approximately 99% of repertoires. The TCS score was defined as the ratio of F50 (clonal expansion) to E x V (chaos), calculated using BLOSUM62-based TCRdist between CDR3 peptides within each V-J. Welch's t-statistics and random forest reduced several hundred V-J features to 10 to 15, which were used in a naive Bayes classifier (R e1071). No statistical method was used to fix the sample size in advance, and group allocation was not hidden from the investigators. The paper describes TCR Vbeta CDR3 sequencing of about 140 peripheral blood samples, made up of roughly 45 ophthalmopathy patients, 70 to 75 hyperthyroidism patients and approximately 17 progressor patients.

Here the sequenced sample was peripheral blood mononuclear cells (PBMCs), taken at new diagnosis, from a patient treated with antithyroid drugs. The V gene is TRBV7-8 and the J gene is TRBJ2-1, with a tentative D gene TRBD2 over 5 matching bases. The receptor comes from a woman aged 35 to 49 with Graves disease. Donor details come from another sample of the same person, matched by shared clones. The bases read TGTGCCAGCAGCTTAGCGGGAGTCAATGAGCAGTTCTTC. The encoded protein is CASSLAGVNEQFF.